This T cell receptor beta chain was profiled in a study of blood T cells in healthy people across ages. Overall study results and limits: Older age went with lower TCR beta diversity per million T cells, in a roughly linear way. PBMCs went unsorted, and a conclusive naive versus antigen-experienced comparison was therefore prevented.

Donors gave around 10 milliliters of peripheral blood apiece. V lost 0 bases and J lost 1, with 11 bases in between. Germline V gene lookup returns CDR1 SGDLS and CDR2 YYNGEE. This CDR3 has 15 amino acids. With respect to this clonotype: Its specificity is not known.

Together with a sample-barcoded 5' primer, a J-beta primer mix was included in a second PCR lasting roughly 6 to 12 cycles. TCRdb analysed the 5' RACE reads with MiXCR anew, one entry per CDR3 protein. Of 850,000 to 1,000,000 distinct CDR3 sequences detected, under 50% appear once; the ten largest clones hold under 15%. The TCR comes from a man younger than 40 in good health. The rearrangement uses TRBV9 and TRBJ2-7; no reliable D call. Sequencing was done on a sample of blood. CDR3: CASSVGTASSYEQYF. The CDR3 DNA reads as TGTGCCAGCAGCGTAGGGACGGCTTCATCCTACGAGCAGTACTTC.